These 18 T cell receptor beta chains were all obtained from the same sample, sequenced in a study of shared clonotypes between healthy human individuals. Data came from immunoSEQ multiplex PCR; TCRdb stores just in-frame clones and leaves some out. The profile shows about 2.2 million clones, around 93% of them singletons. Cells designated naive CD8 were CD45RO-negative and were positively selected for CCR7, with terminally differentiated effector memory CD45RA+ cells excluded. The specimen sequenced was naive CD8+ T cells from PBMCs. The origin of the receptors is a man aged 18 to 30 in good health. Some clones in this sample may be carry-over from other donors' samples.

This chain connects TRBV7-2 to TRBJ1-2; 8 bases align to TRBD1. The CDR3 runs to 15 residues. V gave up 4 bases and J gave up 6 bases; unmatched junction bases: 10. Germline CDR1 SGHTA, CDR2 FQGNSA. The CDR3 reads CASSSWDRSNDGYTF. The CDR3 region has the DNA TGTGCCAGCAGCTCTTGGGACAGGTCGAACGATGGCTACACCTTC.

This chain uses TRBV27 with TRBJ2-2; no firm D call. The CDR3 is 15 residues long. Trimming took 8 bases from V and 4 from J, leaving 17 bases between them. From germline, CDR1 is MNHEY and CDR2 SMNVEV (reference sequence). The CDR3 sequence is CASAPGGRITGELFF. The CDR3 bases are TGTGCCAGCGCCCCGGGTGGGCGGATCACCGGGGAGCTGTTTTTT.

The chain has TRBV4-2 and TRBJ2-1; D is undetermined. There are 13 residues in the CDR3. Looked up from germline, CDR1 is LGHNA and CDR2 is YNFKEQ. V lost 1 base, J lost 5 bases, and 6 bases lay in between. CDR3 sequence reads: CASSQGSHNEQFF. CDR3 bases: TGTGCCAGCAGCCAAGGGAGCCACAATGAGCAGTTCTTC.

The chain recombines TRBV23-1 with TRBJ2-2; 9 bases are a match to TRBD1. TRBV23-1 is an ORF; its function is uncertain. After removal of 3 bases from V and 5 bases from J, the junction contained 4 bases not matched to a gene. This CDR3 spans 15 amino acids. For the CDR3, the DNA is TGCGCCAGCAGTCAGGACAGGGGAGGGACCGGGGAGCTGTTTTTT. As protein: CASSQDRGGTGELFF.

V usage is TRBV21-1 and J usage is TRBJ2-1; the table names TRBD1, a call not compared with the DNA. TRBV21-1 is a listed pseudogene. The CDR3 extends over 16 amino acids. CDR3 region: CASSKEGRDSYNEQFF. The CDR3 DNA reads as TGTGCCAGCAGCAAAGAGGGACGGGACAGTTACAATGAGCAGTTCTTC.

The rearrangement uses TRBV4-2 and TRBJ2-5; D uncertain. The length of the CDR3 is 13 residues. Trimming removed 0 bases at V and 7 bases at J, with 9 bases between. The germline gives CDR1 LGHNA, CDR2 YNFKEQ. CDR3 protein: CASSQDVAGTQYF. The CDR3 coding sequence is TGTGCCAGCAGCCAAGACGTAGCCGGGACCCAGTACTTC.

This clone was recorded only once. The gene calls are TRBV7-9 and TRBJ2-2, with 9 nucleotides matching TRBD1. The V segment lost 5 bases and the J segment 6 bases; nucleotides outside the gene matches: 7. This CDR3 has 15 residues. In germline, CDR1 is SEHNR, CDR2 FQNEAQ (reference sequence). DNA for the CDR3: TGTGCCAGCAGCGTACAGGGGGCACAAGCCGGGGAGCTGTTTTTT. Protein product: CASSVQGAQAGELFF.

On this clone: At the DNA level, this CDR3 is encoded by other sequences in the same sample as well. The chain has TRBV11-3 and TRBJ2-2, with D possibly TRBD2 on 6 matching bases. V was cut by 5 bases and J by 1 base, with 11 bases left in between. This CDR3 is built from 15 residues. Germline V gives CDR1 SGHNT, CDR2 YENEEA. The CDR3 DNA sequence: TGTGCCAGCAGCCCATTGCGGGGGAACACCGGGGAGCTGTTTTTT. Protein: CASSPLRGNTGELFF.

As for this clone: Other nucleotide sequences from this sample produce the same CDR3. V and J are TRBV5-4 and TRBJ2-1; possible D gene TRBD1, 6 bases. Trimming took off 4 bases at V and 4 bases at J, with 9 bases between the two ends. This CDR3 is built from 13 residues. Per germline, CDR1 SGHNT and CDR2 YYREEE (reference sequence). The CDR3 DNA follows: TGTGCCAGCAGCCCGGACAGTTACAATGAGCAGTTCTTC. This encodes CASSPDSYNEQFF.

The CDR3 DNA is TGTGCCAGCAGCCCACGGGGCCAGGAGGGGGAGAACACCGGGGAGCTGTTTTTT. The encoded protein is CASSPRGQEGENTGELFF. The chain recombines TRBV7-9 with TRBJ2-2; perhaps D is TRBD1 or TRBD2 (6 bases each). The CDR3 totals 18 residues. Germline values: CDR1 SEHNR, CDR2 FQNEAQ (reference sequence). V dropped 5 bases and J dropped 1 base, with 20 bases sitting between them.

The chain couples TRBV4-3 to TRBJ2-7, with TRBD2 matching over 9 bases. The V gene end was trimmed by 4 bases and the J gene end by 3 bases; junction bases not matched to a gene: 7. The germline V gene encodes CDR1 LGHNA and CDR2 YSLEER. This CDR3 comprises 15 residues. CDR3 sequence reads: CASSPGLATYYEQYF. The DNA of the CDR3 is TGCGCCAGCAGCCCCGGACTAGCGACATACTACGAGCAGTACTTC.

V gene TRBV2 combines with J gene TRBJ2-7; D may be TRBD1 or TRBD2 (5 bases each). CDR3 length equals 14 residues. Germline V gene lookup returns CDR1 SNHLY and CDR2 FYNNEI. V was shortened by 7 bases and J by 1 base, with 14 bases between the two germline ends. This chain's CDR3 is CASINYGGSYEQYF. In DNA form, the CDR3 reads TGTGCCAGCATCAATTATGGGGGTTCCTACGAGCAGTACTTC.

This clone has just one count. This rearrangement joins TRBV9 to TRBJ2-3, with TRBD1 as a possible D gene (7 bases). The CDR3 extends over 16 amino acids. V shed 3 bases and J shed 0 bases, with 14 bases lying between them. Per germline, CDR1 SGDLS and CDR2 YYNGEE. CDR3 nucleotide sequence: TGTGCCAGCAGCGCAGGGGGGTTGGGGAGCACAGATACGCAGTATTTT. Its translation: CASSAGGLGSTDTQYF.

In DNA, the CDR3 is TGTGCCAGCAGTTTAATCCCGGCGGGCACCGGGGAGCTGTTTTTT. Protein sequence: CASSLIPAGTGELFF. J is TRBJ2-2 and V is TRBV27, with D perhaps TRBD2 (5 bases). V gave up 2 bases and J gave up 4 bases, with 11 bases separating them. Germline-derived CDR1 and CDR2 are MNHEY and SMNVEV (reference sequence). The CDR3 is 15 residues long.

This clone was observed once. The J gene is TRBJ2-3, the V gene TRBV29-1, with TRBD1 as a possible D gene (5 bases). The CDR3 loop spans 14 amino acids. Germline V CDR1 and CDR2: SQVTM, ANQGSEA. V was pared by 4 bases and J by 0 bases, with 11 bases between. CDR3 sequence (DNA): TGCAGCGTTGTAGGCAGGGATAGCACAGATACGCAGTATTTT. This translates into CSVVGRDSTDTQYF.

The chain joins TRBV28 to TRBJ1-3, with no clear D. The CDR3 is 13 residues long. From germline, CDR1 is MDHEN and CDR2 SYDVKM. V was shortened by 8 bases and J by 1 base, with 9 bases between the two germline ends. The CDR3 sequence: CASALPSGNTIYF. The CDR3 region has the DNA TGTGCCAGCGCGCTTCCATCTGGAAACACCATATATTTT. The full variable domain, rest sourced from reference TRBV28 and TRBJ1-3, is DVKVTQSSRYLVKRTGEKVFLECVQDMDHENMFWYRQDPGLGLRLIYFSYDVKMKEKGDIPEGYSVSREKKERFSLILESASTNQTSMYLCASALPSGNTIYFGEGSWLTVV.

The CDR3 DNA reads TGTGCCAGCAGCTTAGGAAGGGTGAGCTCCTACGAGCAGTACTTC. As protein: CASSLGRVSSYEQYF. This chain uses TRBV7-8 with TRBJ2-7; unclear D gene. The germline V gene has CDR1 SGHVS and CDR2 FQNEAQ. The V end was cut by 1 base, the J end by 0 bases, with 10 bases between. The CDR3 consists of 15 residues.

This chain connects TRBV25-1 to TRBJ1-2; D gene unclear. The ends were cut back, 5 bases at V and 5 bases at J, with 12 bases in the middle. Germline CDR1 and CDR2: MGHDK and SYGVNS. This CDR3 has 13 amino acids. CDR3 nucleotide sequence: TGTGCCAGCAGTCCGGGCCCGCTATATGGCTACACCTTC. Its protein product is CASSPGPLYGYTF.